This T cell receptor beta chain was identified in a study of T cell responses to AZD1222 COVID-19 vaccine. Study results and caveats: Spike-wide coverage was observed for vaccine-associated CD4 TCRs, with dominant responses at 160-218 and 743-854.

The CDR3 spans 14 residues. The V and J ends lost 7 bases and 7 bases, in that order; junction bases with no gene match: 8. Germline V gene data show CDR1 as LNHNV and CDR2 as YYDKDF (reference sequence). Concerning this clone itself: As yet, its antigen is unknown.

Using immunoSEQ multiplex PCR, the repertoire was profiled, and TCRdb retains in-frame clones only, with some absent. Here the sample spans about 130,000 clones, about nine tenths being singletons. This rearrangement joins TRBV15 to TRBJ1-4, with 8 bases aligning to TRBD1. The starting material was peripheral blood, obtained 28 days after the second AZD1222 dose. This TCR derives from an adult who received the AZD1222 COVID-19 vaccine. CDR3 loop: CATNRGGTGEKLFF. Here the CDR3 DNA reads TGTGCCACCAATCGGGGCGGGACAGGTGAAAAACTGTTTTTT.